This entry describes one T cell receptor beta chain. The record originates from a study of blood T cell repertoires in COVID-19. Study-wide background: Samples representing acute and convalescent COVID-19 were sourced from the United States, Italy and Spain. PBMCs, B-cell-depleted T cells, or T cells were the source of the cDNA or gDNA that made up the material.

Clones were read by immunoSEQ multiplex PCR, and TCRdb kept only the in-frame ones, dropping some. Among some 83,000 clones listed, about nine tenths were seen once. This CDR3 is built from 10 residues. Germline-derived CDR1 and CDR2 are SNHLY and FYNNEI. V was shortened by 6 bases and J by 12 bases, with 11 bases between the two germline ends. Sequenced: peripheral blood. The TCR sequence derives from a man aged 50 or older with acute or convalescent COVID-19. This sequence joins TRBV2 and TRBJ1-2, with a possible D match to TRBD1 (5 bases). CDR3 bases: TGTGCCAGCAGGGACAATCTGAACACCTTC. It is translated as CASRDNLNTF. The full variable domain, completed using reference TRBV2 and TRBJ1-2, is EPEVTQTPSHQVTQMGQEVILRCVPISNHLYFYWYRQILGQKVEFLVSFYNNEISEKSEIFDDQFSVERPDGSNFTLKIRSTKLEDSAMYFCASRDNLNTFGSGTRLTVV.